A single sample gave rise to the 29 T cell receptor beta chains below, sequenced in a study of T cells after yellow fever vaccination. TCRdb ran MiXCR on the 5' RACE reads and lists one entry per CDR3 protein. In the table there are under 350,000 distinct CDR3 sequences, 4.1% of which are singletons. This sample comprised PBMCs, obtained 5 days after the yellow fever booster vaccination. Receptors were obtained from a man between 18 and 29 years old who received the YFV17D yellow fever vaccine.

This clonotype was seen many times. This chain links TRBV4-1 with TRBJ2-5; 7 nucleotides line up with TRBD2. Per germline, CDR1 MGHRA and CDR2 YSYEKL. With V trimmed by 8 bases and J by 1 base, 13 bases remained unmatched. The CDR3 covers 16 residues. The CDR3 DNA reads TGCGCCAGCGCCCCCCGAGCGGGGATACCCCAAGAGACCCAGTACTTC. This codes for CASAPRAGIPQETQYF.

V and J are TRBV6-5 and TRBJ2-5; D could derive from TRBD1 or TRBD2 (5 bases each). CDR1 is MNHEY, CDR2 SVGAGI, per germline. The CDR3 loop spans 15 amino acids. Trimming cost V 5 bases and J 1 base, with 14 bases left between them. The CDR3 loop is CASSTTGTFQETQYF. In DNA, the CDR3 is TGTGCCAGCAGTACAACCGGGACCTTCCAAGAGACCCAGTACTTC.

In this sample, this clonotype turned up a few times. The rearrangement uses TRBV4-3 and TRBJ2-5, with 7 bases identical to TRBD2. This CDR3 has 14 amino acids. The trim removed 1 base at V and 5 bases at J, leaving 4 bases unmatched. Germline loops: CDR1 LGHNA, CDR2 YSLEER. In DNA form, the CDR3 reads TGCGCCAGCAGCCAAGCAACTAGCGCGGAGACCCAGTACTTC. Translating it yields CASSQATSAETQYF.

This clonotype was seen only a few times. The CDR3 nucleotides are TGTGCCAGCAGTTACTCGCCTAGTTCCAACACAGATACGCAGTATTTT. Encoded protein: CASSYSPSSNTDTQYF. This chain joins TRBV6-2 or TRBV6-3 and TRBJ2-3; D gene unclear. The germline V gene encodes CDR1 MNHEY and CDR2 SVGEGT. V was pared by 0 bases and J by 2 bases, with 12 bases between. The CDR3 totals 16 residues.

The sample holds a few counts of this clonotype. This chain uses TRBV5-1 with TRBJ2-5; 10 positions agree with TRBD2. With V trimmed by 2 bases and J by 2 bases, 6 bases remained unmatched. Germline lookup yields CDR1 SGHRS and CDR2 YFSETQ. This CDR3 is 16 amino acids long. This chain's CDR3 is CASSLIAGGQQETQYF. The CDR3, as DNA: TGCGCCAGCAGCTTAATAGCGGGGGGACAACAAGAGACCCAGTACTTC. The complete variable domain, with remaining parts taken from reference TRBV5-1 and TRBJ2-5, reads KAGVTQTPRYLIKTRGQQVTLSCSPISGHRSVSWYQQTPGQGLQFLFEYFSETQRNKGNFPGRFSGRQFSNSRSEMNVSTLELGDSALYLCASSLIAGGQQETQYFGPGTRLLVL.

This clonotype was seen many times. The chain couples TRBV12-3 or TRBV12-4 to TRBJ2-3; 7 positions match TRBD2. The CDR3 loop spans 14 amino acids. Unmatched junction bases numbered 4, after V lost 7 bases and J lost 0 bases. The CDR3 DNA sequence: TGTGCCAGCACCCAGCGGGAAAGCACAGATACGCAGTATTTT. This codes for CASTQRESTDTQYF.

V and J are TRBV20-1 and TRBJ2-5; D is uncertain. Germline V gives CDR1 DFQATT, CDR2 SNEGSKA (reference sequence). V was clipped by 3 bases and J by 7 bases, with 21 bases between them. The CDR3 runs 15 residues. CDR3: CSARLHPEEWVTQYF. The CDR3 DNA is TGCAGTGCTAGGCTCCACCCCGAAGAATGGGTGACCCAGTACTTC.

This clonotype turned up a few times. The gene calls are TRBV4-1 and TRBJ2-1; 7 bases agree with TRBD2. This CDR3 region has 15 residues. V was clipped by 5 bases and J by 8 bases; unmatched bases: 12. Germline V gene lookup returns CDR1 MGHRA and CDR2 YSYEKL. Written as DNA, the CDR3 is TGCGCCAGCAGCAAAGTAGCCAGCGGGGATTATGAGCAGTTCTTC. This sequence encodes CASSKVASGDYEQFF.

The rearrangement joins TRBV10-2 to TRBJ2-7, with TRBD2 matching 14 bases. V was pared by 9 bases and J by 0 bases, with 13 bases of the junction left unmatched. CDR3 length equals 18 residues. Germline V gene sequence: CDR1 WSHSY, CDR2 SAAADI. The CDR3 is CASIPGLAGAVSSYEQYF. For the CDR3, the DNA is TGCGCCAGTATACCGGGACTAGCGGGGGCCGTAAGCTCCTACGAGCAGTACTTC.

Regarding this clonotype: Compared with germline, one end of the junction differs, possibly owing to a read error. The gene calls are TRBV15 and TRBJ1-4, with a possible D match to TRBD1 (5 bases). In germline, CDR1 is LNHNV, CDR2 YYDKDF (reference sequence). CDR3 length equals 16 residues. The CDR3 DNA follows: TGTGCCACCAGCAGAGACAGGGTTTGGGCTAATGAAAAACTGATTTTT. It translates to CATSRDRVWANEKLIF.

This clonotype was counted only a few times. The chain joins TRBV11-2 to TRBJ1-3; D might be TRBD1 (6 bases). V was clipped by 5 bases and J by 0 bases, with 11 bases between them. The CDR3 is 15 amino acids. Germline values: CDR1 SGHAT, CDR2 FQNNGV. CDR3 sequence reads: CASSTIQGSGNTIYF. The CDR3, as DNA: TGTGCCAGCAGCACAATACAGGGCTCTGGAAACACCATATATTTT.

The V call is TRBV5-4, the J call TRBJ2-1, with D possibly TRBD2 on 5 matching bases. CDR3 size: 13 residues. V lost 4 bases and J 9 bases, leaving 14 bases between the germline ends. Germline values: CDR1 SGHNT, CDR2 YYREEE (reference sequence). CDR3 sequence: CASSPTGNSEQFF. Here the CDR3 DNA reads TGTGCCAGCAGCCCCACGGGGAACAGTGAGCAGTTCTTC.

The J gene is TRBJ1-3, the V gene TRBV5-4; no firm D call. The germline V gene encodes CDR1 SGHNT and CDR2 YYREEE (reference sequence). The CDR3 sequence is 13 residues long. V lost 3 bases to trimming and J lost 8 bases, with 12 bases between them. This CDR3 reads CASSSGYEDTIYF. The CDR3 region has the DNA TGTGCCAGCAGCTCCGGCTATGAGGACACCATATATTTT.

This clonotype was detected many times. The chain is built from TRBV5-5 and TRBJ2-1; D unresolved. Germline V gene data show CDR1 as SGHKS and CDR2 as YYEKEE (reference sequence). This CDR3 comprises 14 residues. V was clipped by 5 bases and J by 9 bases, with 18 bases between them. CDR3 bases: TGTGCCAGCAGTAATCCCCTGAGGCGGCTTGAGCAGTTCTTC. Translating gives CASSNPLRRLEQFF.

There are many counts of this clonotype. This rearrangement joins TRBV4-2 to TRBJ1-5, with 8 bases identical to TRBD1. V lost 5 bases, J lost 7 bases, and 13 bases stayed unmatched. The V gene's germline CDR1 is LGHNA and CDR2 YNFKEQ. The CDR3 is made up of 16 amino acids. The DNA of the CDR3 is TGTGCCAGCAGCTCCGTCCCAGGGGGCGCATTCCAGCCCCAGCATTTT. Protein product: CASSSVPGGAFQPQHF.

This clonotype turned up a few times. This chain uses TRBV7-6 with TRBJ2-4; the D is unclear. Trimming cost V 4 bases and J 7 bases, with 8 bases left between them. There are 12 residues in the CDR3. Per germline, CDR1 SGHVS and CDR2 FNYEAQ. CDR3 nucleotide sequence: TGTGCCAGCAGCTCCCCTGGGAACATTCAGTACTTC. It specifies CASSSPGNIQYF. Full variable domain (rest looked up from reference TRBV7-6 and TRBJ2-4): GAGVSQSPRYKVTKRGQDVALRCDPISGHVSLYWYRQALGQGPEFLTYFNYEAQQDKSGLPNDRFSAERPEGSISTLTIQRTEQRDSAMYRCASSSPGNIQYFGAGTRLSVL.

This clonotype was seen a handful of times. In DNA form, the CDR3 reads TGCGCCAGCAGCCTTGAGTCAGGGCCGAACTATGGCTACACCTTC. Protein: CASSLESGPNYGYTF. This chain links TRBV4-3 with TRBJ1-2; D is perhaps TRBD1 (5 bases). Trimming took off 4 bases at V and 2 bases at J, with 14 bases between the two ends. Germline loops: CDR1 LGHNA, CDR2 YSLEER. The CDR3 is made up of 15 amino acids.

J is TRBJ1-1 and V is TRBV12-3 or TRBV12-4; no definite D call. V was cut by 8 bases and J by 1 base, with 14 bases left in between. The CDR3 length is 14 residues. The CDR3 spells CASQAGHGNTEAFF. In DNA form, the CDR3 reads TGTGCCAGCCAAGCCGGGCACGGGAACACTGAAGCTTTCTTT.

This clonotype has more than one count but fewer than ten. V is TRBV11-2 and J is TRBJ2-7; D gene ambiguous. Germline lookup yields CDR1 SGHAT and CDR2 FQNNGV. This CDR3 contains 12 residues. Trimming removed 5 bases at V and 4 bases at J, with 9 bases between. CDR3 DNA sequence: TGTGCCAGCAGCCCCCATTTGTACGAGCAGTACTTC. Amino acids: CASSPHLYEQYF.

CDR3 nucleotide sequence: TGCAGTGCTAGAGTACAGCTGAATACGCAGTATTTT. Its translation: CSARVQLNTQYF. V gene TRBV20-1 combines with J gene TRBJ2-3, with D unresolved. The CDR3 spans 12 residues. The germline V gene encodes CDR1 DFQATT and CDR2 SNEGSKA (reference sequence). Trimming left V 1 base short and J 7 bases short, with 9 bases between.

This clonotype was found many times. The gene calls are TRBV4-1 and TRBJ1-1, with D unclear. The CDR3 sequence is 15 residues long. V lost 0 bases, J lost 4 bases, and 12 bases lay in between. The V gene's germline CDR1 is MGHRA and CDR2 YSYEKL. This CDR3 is CASSQESSVVTEAFF. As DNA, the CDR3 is TGCGCCAGCAGCCAAGAATCATCGGTGGTCACTGAAGCTTTCTTT.

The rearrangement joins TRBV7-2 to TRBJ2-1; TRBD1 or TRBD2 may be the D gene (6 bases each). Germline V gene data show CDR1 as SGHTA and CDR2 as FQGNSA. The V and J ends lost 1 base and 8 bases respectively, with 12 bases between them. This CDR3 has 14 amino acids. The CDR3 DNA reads TGTGCCAGCAGCTTAGGTTGGGGGGCTTATGAGCAGTTCTTC. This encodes CASSLGWGAYEQFF.

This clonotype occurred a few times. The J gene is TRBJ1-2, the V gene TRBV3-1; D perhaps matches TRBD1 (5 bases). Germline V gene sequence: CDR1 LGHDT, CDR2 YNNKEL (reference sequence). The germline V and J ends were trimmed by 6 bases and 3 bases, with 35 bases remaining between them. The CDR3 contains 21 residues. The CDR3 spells CASRKRNYQGQRGPPDYGYTF. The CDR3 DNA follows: TGTGCCAGCAGAAAAAGAAATTACCAGGGTCAACGGGGACCCCCGGACTATGGCTACACCTTC.

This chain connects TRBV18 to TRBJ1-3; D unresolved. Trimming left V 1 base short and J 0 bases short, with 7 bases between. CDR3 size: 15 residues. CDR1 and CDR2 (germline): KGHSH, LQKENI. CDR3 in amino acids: CASSPLESSGNTIYF. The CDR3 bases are TGTGCCAGCTCACCACTGGAGAGCTCTGGAAACACCATATATTTT.

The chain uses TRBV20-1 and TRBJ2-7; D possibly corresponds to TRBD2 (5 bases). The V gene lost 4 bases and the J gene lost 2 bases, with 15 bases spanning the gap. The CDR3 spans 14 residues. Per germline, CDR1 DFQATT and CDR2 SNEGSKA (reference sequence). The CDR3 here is CSATPDWQTYEQYF. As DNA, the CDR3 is TGCAGTGCTACCCCGGACTGGCAAACCTACGAGCAGTACTTC.

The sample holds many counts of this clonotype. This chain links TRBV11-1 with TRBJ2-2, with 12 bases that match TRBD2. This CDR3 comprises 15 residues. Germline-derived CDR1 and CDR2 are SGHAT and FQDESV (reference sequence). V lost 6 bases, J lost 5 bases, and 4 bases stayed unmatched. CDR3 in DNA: TGTGCCAGCAGGTGGACTAGCGGGGAGACCGGGGAGCTGTTTTTT. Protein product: CASRWTSGETGELFF.

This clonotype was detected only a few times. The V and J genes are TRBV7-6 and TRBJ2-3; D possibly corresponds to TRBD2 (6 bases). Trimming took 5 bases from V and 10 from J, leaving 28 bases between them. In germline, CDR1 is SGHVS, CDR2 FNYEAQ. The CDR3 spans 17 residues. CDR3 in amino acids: CASSPRGRYTLGRSQYF. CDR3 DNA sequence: TGTGCCAGCAGCCCGCGGGGTCGGTATACCCTGGGTCGGTCGCAGTATTTT.

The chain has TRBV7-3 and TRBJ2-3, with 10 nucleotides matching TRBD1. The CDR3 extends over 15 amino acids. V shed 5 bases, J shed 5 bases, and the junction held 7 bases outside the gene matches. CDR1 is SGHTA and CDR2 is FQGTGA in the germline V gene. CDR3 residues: CASSPPGQGRDTQYF. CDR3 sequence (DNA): TGTGCCAGCAGCCCACCGGGACAGGGGAGAGATACGCAGTATTTT. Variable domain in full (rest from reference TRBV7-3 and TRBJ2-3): GAGVSQTPSNKVTEKGKYVELRCDPISGHTALYWYRQSLGQGPEFLIYFQGTGAADDSGLPNDRFFAVRPEGSVSTLKIQRTERGDSAVYLCASSPPGQGRDTQYFGPGTRLTVL.

CDR3 sequence (DNA): TGCGCCAGCAAGGATGGGGGCACTGAAGCTTTCTTT. It specifies CASKDGGTEAFF. The chain links TRBV5-1 to TRBJ1-1, with a tentative D call TRBD1 (5 bases). Germline assignment: CDR1 SGHRS and CDR2 YFSETQ. V gave up 6 bases and J gave up 4 bases, with 10 bases separating them. CDR3 length: 12 residues.